This TCR beta chain is from a study of T cell responses to AZD1222 COVID-19 vaccine. Broader study findings: An increase in Spike-specific TCR breadth and depth was observed after two AZD1222 doses.

Germline V gene data show CDR1 as MNHEY and CDR2 as SVGEGT. This CDR3 has 12 residues. Trimming cost V 5 bases and J 5 bases, with 9 bases left between them. Data came from immunoSEQ multiplex PCR; TCRdb stores just in-frame clones and leaves some out. The sample yields about 97,000 clones, about 88% seen once. In regard to this clone: The antigen is undetermined.

The clonotype was recovered from an adult in good health. The gene calls are TRBV6-2 or TRBV6-3 and TRBJ2-5; no clear D gene. The material was peripheral blood, obtained on day 0 of AZD1222 vaccination. The CDR3 DNA reads TGTGCCAGCAGTCCCCGACGTGAGACCCAGTACTTC. It specifies CASSPRRETQYF.